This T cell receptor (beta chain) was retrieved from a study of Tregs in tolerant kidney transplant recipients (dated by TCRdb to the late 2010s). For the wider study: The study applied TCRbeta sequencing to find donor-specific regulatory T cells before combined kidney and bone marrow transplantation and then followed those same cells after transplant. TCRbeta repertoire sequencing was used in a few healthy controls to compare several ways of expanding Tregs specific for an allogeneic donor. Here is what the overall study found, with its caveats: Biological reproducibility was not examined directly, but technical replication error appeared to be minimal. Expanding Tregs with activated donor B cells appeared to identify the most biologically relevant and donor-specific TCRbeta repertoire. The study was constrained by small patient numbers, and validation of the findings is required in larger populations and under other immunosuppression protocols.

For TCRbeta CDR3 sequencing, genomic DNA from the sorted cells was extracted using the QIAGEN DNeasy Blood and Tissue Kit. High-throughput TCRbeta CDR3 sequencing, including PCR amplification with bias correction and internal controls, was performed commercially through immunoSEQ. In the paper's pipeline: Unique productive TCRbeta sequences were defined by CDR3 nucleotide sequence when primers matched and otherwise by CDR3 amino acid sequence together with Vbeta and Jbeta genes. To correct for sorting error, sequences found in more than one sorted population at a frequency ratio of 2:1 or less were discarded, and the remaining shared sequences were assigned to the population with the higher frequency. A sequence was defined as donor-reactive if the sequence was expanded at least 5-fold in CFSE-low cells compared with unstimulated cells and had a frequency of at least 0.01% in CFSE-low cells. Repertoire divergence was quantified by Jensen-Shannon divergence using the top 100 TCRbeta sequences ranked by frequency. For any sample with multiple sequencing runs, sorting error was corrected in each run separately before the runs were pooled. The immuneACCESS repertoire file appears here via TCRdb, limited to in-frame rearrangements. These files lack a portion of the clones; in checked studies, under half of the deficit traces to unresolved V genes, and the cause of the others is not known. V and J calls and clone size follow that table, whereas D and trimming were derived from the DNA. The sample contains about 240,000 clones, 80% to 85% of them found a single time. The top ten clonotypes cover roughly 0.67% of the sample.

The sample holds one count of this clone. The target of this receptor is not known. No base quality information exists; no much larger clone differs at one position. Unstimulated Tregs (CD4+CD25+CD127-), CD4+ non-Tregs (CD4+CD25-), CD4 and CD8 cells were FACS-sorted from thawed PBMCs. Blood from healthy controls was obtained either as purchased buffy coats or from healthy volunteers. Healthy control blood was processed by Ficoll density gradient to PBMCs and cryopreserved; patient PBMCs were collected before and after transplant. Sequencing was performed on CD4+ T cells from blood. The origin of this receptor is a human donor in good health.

The encoded CDR3 is CASSEARRASGDEQFF. Here is the DNA: TGTGCCAGCAGTGAGGCCAGGAGGGCCAGTGGAGATGAGCAGTTCTTC. Recombination joined TRBV2 with TRBJ2-1, with TRBD2 perhaps the D gene, on 6 matching bases. Reading the germline V gene gives CDR1 SNHLY and CDR2 FYNNEI. The germline ends are 20 bases apart after V is trimmed by 3 bases and J by 8 bases. From its cysteine to its phenylalanine, the CDR3 spans 16 amino acids. Of all the DNA, just the CDR3 is kept, 48 bases in frame from base 1.